This passage covers 6 T cell receptor beta chains from one sample sequenced in a study of cytomegalovirus exposure and HLA in healthy donors. Some clones are missing from TCRdb's copy, which holds only in-frame ones; the method was immunoSEQ multiplex PCR. The table lists around 350,000 clones, roughly 88% of them singletons, with 0.83% in the top ten. The specimen sequenced was PBMCs. These TCRs come from a woman aged 18-29 years in good health and CMV-seronegative.

This chain connects TRBV2 to TRBJ2-7, with D possibly matching TRBD1 (5 bases). The V end was cut by 6 bases, the J end by 10 bases, with 10 bases between. Germline V CDR1 and CDR2: SNHLY, FYNNEI. This CDR3 has 10 amino acids. CDR3 bases: TGTGCCAGCAGATTGACAGAACAGTACTTC. Protein product: CASRLTEQYF.

The chain has TRBV27 and TRBJ1-2; tentatively, D is TRBD1 (6 bases). The germline V and J ends were trimmed by 9 bases and 0 bases, with 14 bases remaining between them. This CDR3 contains 14 residues. The germline CDR1 and CDR2 sequences are MNHEY and SMNVEV (reference sequence). The CDR3 sequence is CASRGGSTNYGYTF. The CDR3 nucleotides read TGTGCCAGTAGGGGGGGGAGCACTAACTATGGCTACACCTTC.

The chain employs TRBV5-1 and TRBJ1-1; D perhaps matches TRBD1 (6 bases). V shed 3 bases and J shed 2 bases, with 17 bases lying between them. The CDR3 is made up of 16 amino acids. Looked up from germline, CDR1 is SGHRS and CDR2 is YFSETQ. The CDR3 loop is CASSWNTRGPNTEAFF. CDR3 DNA: TGCGCCAGCAGCTGGAATACCAGGGGTCCCAACACTGAAGCTTTCTTT.

This clone was counted a few times. The J gene is TRBJ2-7, the V gene TRBV9; no firm D call. The length of the CDR3 is 13 residues. Trimming cost V 3 bases and J 5 bases, with 12 bases left between them. The germline gives CDR1 SGDLS, CDR2 YYNGEE. In DNA form, the CDR3 reads TGTGCCAGCAGCGGTACATACGCGGACGAGCAGTACTTC. Translation gives CASSGTYADEQYF.

The V and J genes are TRBV7-9 and TRBJ2-5; TRBD1 might be the D (5 bases). CDR1 and CDR2 from the germline V gene are SEHNR and FQNEAQ (reference sequence). V was shortened by 2 bases and J by 4 bases, with 11 bases between the two germline ends. The CDR3 sequence is 14 residues long. The chain's CDR3 is CASSLQGGRETQYF. The CDR3, as DNA: TGTGCCAGCAGCTTACAGGGTGGTCGAGAGACCCAGTACTTC.

The rearrangement links TRBV5-1 to TRBJ1-2; D call uncertain. From germline, CDR1 is SGHRS and CDR2 YFSETQ. The CDR3 runs 15 residues. V was clipped by 4 bases and J by 2 bases, with 15 bases between them. DNA of the CDR3: TGCGCCAGCAGCAGGGAATCGGGAGCGAACTATGGCTACACCTTC. It encodes CASSRESGANYGYTF.